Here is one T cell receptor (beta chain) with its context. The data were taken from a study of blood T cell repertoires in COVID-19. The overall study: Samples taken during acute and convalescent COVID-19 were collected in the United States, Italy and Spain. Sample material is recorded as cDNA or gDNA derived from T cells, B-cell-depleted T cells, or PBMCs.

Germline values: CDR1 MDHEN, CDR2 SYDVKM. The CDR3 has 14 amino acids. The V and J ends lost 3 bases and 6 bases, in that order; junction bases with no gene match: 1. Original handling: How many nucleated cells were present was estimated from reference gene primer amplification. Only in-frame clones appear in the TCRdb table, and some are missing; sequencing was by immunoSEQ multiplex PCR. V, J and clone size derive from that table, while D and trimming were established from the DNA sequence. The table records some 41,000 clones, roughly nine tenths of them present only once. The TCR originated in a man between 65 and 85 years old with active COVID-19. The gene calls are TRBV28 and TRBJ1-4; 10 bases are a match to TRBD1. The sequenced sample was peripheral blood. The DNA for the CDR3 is TGTGCCAGCAGTTTCGGGACAGGGGATGAAAAACTGTTTTTT. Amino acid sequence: CASSFGTGDEKLFF.